This TCR beta chain was sequenced during a study of OX40 agonist ivuxolimab in advanced cancers. Germline V gives CDR1 SEHNR, CDR2 FQNEAQ (reference sequence). The CDR3 is 15 amino acids. V trimming: 5 bases; J trimming: 2 bases; junction bases outside the gene matches: 6. Autoimmune disease history or systemic immunosuppression led to patients being barred. The repertoire was sequenced with immunoSEQ multiplex PCR; TCRdb's copy has only in-frame clones and lacks some. The sample holds 60,000 to 85,000 clones, 84% seen once. The TCR sequence derives from an adult with an advanced solid tumor such as melanoma, head and neck, liver or kidney cancer. The specimen was CD4+ or CD8+ T cells sorted from blood, collected in a trial of the OX40 agonist ivuxolimab. The chain recombines TRBV7-9 with TRBJ2-7; 10 positions match TRBD1. CDR3 amino acids: CASSHSGTGAYEQYF. CDR3 nucleotides: TGTGCCAGCAGCCACTCTGGGACAGGGGCCTACGAGCAGTACTTC. Supplemented by reference TRBV7-9 and TRBJ2-7, the full variable domain reads DTGVSQNPRHKITKRGQNVTFRCDPISEHNRLYWYRQTLGQGPEFLTYFQNEAQLEKSRLLSDRFSAERPKGSFSTLEIQRTEQGDSAMYLCASSHSGTGAYEQYFGPGTRLTVT.